This T cell receptor beta chain was sequenced for a study of cytomegalovirus exposure and HLA in healthy donors. Findings and limits, study-wide: Being indistinguishable, some V segments were excluded, TRBV6-2 and TRBV6-3 among them.

Note on this clone: Its antigen remains unknown.

V dropped 5 bases and J dropped 4; count of bases not matched to a gene: 12. The CDR3 runs 16 residues. Germline values: CDR1 SGHVS, CDR2 FQNEAQ. The primer mix had 60 Vbeta and 13 Jbeta primers. The data were produced by immunoSEQ multiplex PCR, yet TCRdb's version contains in-frame clones alone and is incomplete. Altogether about 130,000 clones are present, over 60% being singletons, with the ten largest covering under 2.5%. The source is a man aged 25-45 years in good health and CMV-seronegative. The specimen sequenced was PBMCs. The V gene is TRBV7-8, the J gene TRBJ2-7, with 9 positions matching TRBD2. The CDR3 DNA is TGTGCCAGCAGCCTAATCCCCGGCGGGGGGGGATACGAGCAGTACTTC. Its protein is CASSLIPGGGGYEQYF.